The entry below gives a single T cell receptor (beta chain) sequence along with its context. Its target is unknown. PCR amplification relied on 60 Vbeta primers (plus 13 Jbeta primers). Authors' analysis steps: There were 70 million to 95 million unique TCR beta chains by a later count, and about 11 million of them were shared. The protocol was immunoSEQ multiplex PCR, while the TCRdb copy is restricted to in-frame clones and leaves out a portion. V and J calls and clone size come straight from that table; D and trimming were deduced from the DNA. This table has more than 90,000 clones, approximately 80% appearing once. This record belongs to a study of cytomegalovirus exposure and HLA in healthy donors. In the study overall: In an earlier analysis, some 110 million unique TCR beta sequences were found from 150 million to 200 million T cells. Study findings and constraints: Prior analysis indicated that the majority of TCR beta V segments exhibited productivity approximately 87% or approximately 30% of the time. Reports described diagnosis of cytomegalovirus status by the classifier as highly specific and sensitive.

The receptor was isolated from a woman aged 70 to 79 in good health and CMV-seropositive. The sequenced sample was PBMCs.

CDR3 sequence reads: CASSGGGSNEKLFF. The CDR3 region has the DNA TGTGCCAGCAGTGGGGGGGGGAGTAATGAAAAACTGTTTTTT. J is TRBJ1-4 and V is TRBV25-1, with D perhaps matching TRBD1 (5 bases). CDR1 and CDR2 (germline): MGHDK, SYGVNS. The CDR3 has 14 amino acids. V was pared by 4 bases and J by 4 bases, with 10 bases between.